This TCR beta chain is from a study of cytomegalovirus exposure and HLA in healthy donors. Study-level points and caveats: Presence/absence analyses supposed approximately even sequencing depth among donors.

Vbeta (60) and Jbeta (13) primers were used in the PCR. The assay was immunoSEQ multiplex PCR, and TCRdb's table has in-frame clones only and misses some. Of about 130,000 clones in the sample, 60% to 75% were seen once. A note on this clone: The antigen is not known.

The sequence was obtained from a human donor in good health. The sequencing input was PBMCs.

CDR3: CASSLSLVGAVGDEQFF. The CDR3 DNA sequence: TGCGCCAGCAGCTTGTCCCTAGTAGGGGCGGTAGGAGATGAGCAGTTCTTC. The V call is TRBV5-1, the J call TRBJ2-1; maybe TRBD1 (5 bases). The CDR3 spans 17 residues. Germline CDR1 SGHRS, CDR2 YFSETQ. V dropped 1 base and J dropped 8 bases, with 22 bases sitting between them.